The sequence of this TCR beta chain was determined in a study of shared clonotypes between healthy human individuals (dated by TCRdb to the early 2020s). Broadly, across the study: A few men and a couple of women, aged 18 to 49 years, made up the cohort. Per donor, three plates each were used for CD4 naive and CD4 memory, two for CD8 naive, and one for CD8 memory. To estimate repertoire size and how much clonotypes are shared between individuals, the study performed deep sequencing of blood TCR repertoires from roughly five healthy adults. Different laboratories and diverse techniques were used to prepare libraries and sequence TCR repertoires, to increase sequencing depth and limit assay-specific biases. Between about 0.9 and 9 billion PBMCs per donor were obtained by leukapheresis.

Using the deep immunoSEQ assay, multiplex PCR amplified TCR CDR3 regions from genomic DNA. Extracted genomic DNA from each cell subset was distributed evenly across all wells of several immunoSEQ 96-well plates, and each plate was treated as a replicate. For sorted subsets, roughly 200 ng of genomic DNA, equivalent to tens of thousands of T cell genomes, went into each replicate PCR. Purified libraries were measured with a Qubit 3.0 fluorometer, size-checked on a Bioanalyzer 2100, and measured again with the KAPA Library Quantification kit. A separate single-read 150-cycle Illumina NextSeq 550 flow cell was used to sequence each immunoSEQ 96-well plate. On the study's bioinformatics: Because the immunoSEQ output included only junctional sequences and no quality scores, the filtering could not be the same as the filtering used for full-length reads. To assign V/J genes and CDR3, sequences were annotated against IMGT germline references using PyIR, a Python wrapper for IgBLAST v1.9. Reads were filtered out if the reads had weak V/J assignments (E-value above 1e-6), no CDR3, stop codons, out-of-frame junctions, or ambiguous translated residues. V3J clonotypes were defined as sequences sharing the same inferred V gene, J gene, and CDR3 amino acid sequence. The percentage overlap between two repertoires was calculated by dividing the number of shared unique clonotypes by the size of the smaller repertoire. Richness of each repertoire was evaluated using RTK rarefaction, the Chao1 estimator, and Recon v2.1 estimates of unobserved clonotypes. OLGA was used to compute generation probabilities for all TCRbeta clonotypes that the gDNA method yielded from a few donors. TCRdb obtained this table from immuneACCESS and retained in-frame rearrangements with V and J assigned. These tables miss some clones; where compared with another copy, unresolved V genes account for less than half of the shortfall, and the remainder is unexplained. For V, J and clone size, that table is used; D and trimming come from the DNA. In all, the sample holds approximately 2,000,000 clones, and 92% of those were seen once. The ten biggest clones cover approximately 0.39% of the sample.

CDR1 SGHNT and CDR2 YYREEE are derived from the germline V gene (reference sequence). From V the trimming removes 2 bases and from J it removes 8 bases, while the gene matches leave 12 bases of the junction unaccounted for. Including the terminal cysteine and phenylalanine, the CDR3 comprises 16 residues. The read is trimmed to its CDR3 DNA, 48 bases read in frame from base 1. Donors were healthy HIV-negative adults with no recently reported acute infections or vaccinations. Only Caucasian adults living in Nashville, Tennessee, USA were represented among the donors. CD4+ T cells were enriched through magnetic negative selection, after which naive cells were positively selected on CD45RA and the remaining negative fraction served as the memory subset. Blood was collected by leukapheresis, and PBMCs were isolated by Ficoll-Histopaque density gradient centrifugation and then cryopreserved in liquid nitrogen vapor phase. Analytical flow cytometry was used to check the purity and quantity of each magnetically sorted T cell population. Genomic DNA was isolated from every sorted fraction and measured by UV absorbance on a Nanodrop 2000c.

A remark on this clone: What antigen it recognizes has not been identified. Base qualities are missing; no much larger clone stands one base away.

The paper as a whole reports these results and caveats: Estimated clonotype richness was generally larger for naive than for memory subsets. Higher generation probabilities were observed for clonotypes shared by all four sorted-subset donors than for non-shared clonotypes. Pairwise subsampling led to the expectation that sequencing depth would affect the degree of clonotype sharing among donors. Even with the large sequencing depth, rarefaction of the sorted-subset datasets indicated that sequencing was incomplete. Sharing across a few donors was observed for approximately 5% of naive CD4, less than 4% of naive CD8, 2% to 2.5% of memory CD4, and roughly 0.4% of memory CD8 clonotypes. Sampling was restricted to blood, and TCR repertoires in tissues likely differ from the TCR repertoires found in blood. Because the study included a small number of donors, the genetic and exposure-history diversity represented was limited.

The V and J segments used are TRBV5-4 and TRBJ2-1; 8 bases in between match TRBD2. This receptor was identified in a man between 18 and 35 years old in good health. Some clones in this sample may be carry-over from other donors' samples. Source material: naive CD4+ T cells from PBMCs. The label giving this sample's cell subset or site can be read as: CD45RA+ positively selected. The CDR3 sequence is CASSFGSGRAGDEQFF. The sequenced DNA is TGTGCCAGCAGCTTTGGTTCCGGGAGGGCCGGGGATGAGCAGTTCTTC.